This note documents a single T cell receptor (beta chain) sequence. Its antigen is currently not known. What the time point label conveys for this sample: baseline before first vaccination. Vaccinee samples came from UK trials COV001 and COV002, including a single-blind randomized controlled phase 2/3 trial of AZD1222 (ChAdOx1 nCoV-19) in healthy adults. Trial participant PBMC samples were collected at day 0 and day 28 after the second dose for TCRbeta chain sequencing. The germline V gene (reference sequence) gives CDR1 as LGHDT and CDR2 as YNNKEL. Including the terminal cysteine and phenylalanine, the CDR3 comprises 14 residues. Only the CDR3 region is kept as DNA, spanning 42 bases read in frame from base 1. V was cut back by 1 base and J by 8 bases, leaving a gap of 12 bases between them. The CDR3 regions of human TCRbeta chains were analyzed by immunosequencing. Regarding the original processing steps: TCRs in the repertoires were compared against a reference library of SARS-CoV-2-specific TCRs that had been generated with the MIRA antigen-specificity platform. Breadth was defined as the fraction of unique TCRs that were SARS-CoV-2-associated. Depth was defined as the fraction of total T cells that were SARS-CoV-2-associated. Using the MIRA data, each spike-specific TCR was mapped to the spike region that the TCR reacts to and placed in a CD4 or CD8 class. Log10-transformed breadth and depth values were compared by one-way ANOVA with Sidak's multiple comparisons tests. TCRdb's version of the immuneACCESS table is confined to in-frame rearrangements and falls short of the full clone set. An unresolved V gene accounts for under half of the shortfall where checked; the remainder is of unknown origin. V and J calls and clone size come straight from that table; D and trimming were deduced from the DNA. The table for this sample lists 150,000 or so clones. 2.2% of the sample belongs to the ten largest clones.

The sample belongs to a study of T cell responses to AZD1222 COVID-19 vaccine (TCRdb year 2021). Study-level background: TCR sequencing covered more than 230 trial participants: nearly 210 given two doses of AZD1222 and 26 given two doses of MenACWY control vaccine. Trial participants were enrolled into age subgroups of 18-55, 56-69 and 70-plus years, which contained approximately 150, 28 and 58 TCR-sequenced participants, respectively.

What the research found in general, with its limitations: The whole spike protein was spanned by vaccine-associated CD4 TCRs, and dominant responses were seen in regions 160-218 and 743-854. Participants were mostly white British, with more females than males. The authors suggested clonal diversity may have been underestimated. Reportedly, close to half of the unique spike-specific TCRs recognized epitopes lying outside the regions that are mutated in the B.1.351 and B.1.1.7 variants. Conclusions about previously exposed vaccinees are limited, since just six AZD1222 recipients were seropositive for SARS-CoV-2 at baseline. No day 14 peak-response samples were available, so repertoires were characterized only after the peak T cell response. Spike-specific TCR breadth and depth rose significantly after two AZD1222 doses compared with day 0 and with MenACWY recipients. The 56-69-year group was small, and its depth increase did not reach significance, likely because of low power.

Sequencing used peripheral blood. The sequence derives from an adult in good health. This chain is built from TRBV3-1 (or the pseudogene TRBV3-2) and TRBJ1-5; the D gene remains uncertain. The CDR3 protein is CASSQGHVREPQHF. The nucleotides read TGTGCCAGCAGCCAAGGTCATGTAAGAGAGCCCCAGCATTTT.